This is a list of T cell receptor beta chains from one sample in a study of CD8+ T cells in alopecia areata. Profiling relied on immunoSEQ multiplex PCR, and the TCRdb table lists in-frame clones only, not all of them. The sample carries 180,000 or so clones, around 71% recorded once. The specimen comprised CD8+ T cells sorted from blood, sampled at week 0. The receptors were gathered from a human donor with alopecia areata. The CDR3 runs from the conserved cysteine through the conserved F or W. D genes are given only for firm matches. Expanded clones are given a class, and other clones once, few, many or no size at all.

CASSESVISTNEKLFF | . | . | TRBJ1-4 | TRBV6-1
CASGPDRLEGYTF | . | . | TRBJ1-2 | TRBV12-5
CASSFLWPEAFF | . | few | TRBJ1-1 | TRBV13
CSVPSGSGYTF | . | . | TRBJ1-2 | TRBV29-1
CASSLQAEQYF | . | . | TRBJ2-7 | TRBV7-9
CASSPGQGSTDTQYF | TRBD1 | . | TRBJ2-3 | TRBV13
CASSFLPSLSYNEQFF | . | . | TRBJ2-1 | TRBV5-1
CASSLVVSLSSYNEQFF | . | . | TRBJ2-1 | TRBV27
CSVEAAGWTGSSYEQYF | TRBD1 | few | TRBJ2-7 | TRBV29-1
CASSESLGTGEYGYTF | TRBD1 | . | TRBJ1-2 | TRBV10-2
CASSLSTGRSQPQHF | TRBD1 | many | TRBJ1-5 | TRBV28
CAWRGQGLPYEQYF | . | . | TRBJ2-7 | TRBV30
CASRSWPYNSPLHF | . | once | TRBJ1-6 | TRBV5-1
CASSENTDSIPNYGYTF | . | . | TRBJ1-2 | TRBV2
CASSQAWGGTYGYTF | . | once | TRBJ1-2 | TRBV14
CASSYNEQFF | . | few | TRBJ2-1 | TRBV6-6
CASSPTLSGYNEQFF | . | . | TRBJ2-1 | TRBV27
CASSPTVFIYGYTF | . | . | TRBJ1-2 | TRBV18
CASSLTANEQFF | . | . | TRBJ2-1 | TRBV11-2
CASSIGTPNEQFF | . | . | TRBJ2-1 | TRBV19